Described below is a single T cell receptor (beta chain) sequence and its context. What it binds is not known. This entry belongs to a study of CD8+ T cells in alopecia areata. Study details: Among treated patients, severity was scored by affected scalp area percentage. Overall study results and limits: Uncertain still, given a single nonresponder, is whether baseline CD8+ expansion links to response. Patients showed less clear TCR sequence sharing than mice, possibly partly because of HLA diversity.

Reverse transcription of extracted RNA yielded cDNA, which provided the sequencing template. Data came from immunoSEQ multiplex PCR; TCRdb stores just in-frame clones and leaves some out. The sample lists 200,000 to 250,000 clones; about three fifths were seen once. CDR1 SQVTM and CDR2 ANQGSEA come from the germline V gene. This CDR3 contains 8 residues. Stated treatment: oral pan-JAK inhibitor, 5-10 mg twice daily. The receptor comes from a human donor with alopecia areata. Here the sequenced sample was CD4+ T cells sorted from blood, taken at week 4, from a patient treated with tofacitinib. This chain connects TRBV29-1 to TRBJ1-5; D not resolved. As DNA, the CDR3 is TGCCCGAGTCAGCCCCAGCATTTT. The encoded protein is CPSQPQHF. The whole variable domain, remainder taken from reference TRBV29-1 and TRBJ1-5, is SAVISQKPSRDICQRGTSLTIQCQVDSQVTMMFWYRQQPGQSLTLIATANQGSEATYESGFVIDKFPISRPNLTFSTLTVSNMSPEDSSIYLCPSQPQHFGDGTRLSIL.